This section outlines one T cell receptor beta chain sequence together with its context. The table came from immunoSEQ multiplex PCR; TCRdb's copy has only in-frame clones and leaves some out. The sample records over 50,000 clones, about 91% being singletons. The sample comes from a study of T cell changes during pregnancy in multiple sclerosis. The germline CDR1 and CDR2 sequences are LGHNT and FRNRAP. The V gene lost 2 bases and the J gene lost 0 bases, with 7 bases spanning the gap. The CDR3 is made up of 15 amino acids. The sample here was peripheral blood, taken after pregnancy. The chain links TRBV12-5 to TRBJ2-2; D unresolved. This TCR came from a female donor with multiple sclerosis, enrolled in a pregnancy study. The CDR3, as DNA: TGTGCTAGTGGTTTGTGGAGTTCGAACACCGGGGAGCTGTTTTTT. Protein product: CASGLWSSNTGELFF.